This T cell receptor (beta chain) was obtained from a study of beta chain features in type 1 diabetes. Study-level background: The patients were much like the healthy donors in age, gender and cell yields.

To note about this clone: What it binds is unknown.

TCRB transcripts that were expressed got sequenced, as all of the isolated RNA had been reverse transcribed. The data were produced by immunoSEQ multiplex PCR, yet TCRdb's version contains in-frame clones alone and is incomplete. The data contain tens of thousands of clones, roughly half of them singletons. CDR3 length: 13 residues. Germline assignment: CDR1 SGHTA and CDR2 FQGTGA. Unmatched junction bases numbered 0, after V lost 2 bases and J lost 7 bases. Whole-study findings and limits: VDJ junctions in type 1 diabetes patients carried more deletions and fewer insertions. Relative to healthy donors, patients appeared to have naive, central memory and Treg TCRB repertoires that were more similar. Researchers could not determine here whether HLA type influences TCRB rearrangement. TCRB CDR3 length was moderately but significantly reduced in all four CD4+ subsets of Type 1 diabetes patients.

The sequenced sample was Tregs from blood. The TCR was taken from a woman aged 40 to 50 with type 1 diabetes. The chain has TRBV7-3 and TRBJ2-2; 8 positions match TRBD2. DNA for the CDR3: TGTGCCAGCAGCTTAGCGGGGGGCGGGGAGCTGTTTTTT. The encoded protein is CASSLAGGGELFF.